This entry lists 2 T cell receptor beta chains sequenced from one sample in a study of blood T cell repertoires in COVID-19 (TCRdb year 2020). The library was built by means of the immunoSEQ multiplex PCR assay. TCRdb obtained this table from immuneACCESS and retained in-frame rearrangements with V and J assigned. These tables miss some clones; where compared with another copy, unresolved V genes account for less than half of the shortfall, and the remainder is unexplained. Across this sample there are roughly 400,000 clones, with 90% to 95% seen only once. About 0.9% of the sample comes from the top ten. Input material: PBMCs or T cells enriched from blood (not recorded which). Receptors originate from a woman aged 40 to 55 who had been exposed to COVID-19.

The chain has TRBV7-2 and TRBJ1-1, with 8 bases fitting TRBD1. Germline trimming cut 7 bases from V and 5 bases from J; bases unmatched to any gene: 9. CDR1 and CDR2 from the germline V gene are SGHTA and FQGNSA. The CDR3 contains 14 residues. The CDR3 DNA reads TGTGCCAGCACCCGCATACAGGGGGTGACTGAAGCTTTCTTT. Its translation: CASTRIQGVTEAFF.

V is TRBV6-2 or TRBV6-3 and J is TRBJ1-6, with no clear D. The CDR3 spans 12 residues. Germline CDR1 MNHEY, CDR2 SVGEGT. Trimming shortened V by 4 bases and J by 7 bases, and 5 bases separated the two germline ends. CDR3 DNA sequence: TGTGCCAGCAGTTTCCCAAATTCACCCCTCCACTTT. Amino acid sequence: CASSFPNSPLHF.